This T cell receptor beta chain appears in the sequencing data of a study of beta chain features in type 1 diabetes. About the study: When patients were set against healthy donors, age, gender and cell yields were similar.

This clone was observed many times. Its antigen is unknown. General study results and limits: Individuals with type 1 diabetes displayed fewer insertions and more deletions at VDJ junctions. The study found moderately but significantly shorter TCRB CDR3s in all four CD4+ subsets of Type 1 diabetes patients. It was among patients, rather than healthy donors, that naive, central memory and Treg TCRB repertoires appeared more similar.

Expressed TCRB transcripts were sequenced, since all the RNA that had been isolated was reverse transcribed. Clones were read by immunoSEQ multiplex PCR, and TCRdb kept only the in-frame ones, dropping some. This table has around 300,000 clones, approximately 14% appearing once. The CDR3 totals 15 residues. With 2 bases removed from V and 4 bases from J, the gap between germline ends came to 15 bases. CDR1 is KGHSH and CDR2 is LQKENI in the germline V gene. The sequencing sample was made of central memory CD4+ T cells from blood. The V and J genes are TRBV18 and TRBJ2-7; D call uncertain. The TCR originated in a man younger than 40 in good health. The CDR3 nucleotides read TGTGCCAGCTCACCAGAGACTCCAGGTCGGTACGAGCAGTACTTC. Its translation is CASSPETPGRYEQYF. The whole variable domain, remainder taken from reference TRBV18 and TRBJ2-7, is NAGVMQNPRHLVRRRGQEARLRCSPMKGHSHVYWYRQLPEEGLKFMVYLQKENIIDESGMPKERFSAEFPKEGPSILRIQQVVRGDSAAYFCASSPETPGRYEQYFGPGTRLTVT.